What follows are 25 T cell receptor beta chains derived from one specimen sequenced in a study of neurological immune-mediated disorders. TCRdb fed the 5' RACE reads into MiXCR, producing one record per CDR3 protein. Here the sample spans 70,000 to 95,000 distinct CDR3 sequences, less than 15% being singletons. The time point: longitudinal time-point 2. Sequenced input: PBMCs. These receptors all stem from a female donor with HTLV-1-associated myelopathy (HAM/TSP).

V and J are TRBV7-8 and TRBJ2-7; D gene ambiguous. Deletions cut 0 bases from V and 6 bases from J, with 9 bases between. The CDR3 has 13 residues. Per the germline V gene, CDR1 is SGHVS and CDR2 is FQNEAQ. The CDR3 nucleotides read TGTGCCAGCAGCTTAGCCGGATTCCTCGAGCAGTACTTC. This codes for CASSLAGFLEQYF.

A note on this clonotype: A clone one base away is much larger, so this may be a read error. This CDR3 is CASSLGWSQYF. The CDR3 DNA follows: TGTGCCAGCAGTTTAGGGTGGTCGCAGTACTTC. The chain is built from TRBV28 and TRBJ2-7; no clear D. Germline V gene data show CDR1 as MDHEN and CDR2 as SYDVKM. V was pared by 2 bases and J by 9 bases, with 8 bases between. CDR3 length equals 11 residues.

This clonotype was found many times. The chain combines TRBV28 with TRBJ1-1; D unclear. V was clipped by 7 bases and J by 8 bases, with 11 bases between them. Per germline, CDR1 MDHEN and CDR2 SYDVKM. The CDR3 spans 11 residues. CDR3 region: CASTEGGEAFF. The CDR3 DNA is TGTGCCAGCACTGAGGGAGGCGAAGCTTTCTTT. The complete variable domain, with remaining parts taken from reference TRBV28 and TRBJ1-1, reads DVKVTQSSRYLVKRTGEKVFLECVQDMDHENMFWYRQDPGLGLRLIYFSYDVKMKEKGDIPEGYSVSREKKERFSLILESASTNQTSMYLCASTEGGEAFFGQGTRLTVV.

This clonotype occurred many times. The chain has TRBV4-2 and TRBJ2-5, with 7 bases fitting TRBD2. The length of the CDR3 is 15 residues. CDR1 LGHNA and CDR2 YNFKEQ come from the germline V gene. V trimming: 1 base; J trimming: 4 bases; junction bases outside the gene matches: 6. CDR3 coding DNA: TGTGCCAGCAGCCAAGCTCCGGGGGAGGGAGAGACCCAGTACTTC. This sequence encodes CASSQAPGEGETQYF.

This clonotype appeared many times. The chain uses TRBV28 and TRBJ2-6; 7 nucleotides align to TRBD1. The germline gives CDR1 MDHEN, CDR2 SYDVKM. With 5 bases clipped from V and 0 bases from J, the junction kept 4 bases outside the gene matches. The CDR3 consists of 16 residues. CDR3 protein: CASSGDRDSGANVLTF. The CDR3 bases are TGTGCCAGCAGTGGTGACAGGGACTCTGGGGCCAACGTCCTGACTTTC.

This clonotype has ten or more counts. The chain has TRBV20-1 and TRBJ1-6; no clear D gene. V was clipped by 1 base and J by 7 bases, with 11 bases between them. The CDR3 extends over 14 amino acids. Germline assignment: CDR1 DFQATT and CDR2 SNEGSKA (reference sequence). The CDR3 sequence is CSARVGSVNSPLHF. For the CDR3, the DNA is TGCAGTGCTAGAGTAGGCAGCGTCAATTCACCCCTCCACTTT.

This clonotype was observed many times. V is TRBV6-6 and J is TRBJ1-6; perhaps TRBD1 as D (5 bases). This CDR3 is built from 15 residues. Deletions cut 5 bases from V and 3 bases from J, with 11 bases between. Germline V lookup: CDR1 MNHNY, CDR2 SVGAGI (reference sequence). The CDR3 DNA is TGTGCCAGCAGTGGCGGGACTGGCTATAATTCACCCCTCCACTTT. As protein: CASSGGTGYNSPLHF.

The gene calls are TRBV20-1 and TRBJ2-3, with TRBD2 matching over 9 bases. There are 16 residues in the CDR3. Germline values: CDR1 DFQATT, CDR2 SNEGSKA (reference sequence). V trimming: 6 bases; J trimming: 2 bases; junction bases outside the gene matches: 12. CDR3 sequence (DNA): TGCAGTGCACAGAGGGGGCTAGCGGGGTACACAGATACGCAGTATTTT. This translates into CSAQRGLAGYTDTQYF.

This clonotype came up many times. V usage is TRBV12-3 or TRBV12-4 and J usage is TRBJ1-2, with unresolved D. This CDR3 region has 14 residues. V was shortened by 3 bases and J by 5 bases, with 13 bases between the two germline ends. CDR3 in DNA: TGTGCCAGCAGTTTTTCGGGAGGAGGATATGGCTACACCTTC. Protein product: CASSFSGGGYGYTF.

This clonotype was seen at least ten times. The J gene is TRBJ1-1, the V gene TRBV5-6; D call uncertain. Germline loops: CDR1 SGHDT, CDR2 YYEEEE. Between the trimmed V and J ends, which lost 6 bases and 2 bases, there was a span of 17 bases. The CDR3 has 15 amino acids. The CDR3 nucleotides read TGTGCCAGCACCTCTTTCGTAAGGCCCAACACTGAAGCTTTCTTT. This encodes CASTSFVRPNTEAFF.

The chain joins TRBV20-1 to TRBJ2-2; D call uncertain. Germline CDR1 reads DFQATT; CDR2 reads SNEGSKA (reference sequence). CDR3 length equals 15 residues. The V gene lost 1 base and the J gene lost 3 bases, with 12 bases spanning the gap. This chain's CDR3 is CSARVWRHYTGELFF. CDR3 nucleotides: TGCAGTGCTAGAGTCTGGCGACACTACACCGGGGAGCTGTTTTTT.

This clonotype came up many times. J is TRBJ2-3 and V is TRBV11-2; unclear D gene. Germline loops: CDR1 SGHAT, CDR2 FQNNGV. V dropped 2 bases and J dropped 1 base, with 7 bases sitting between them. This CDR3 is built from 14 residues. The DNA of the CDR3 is TGTGCCAGCAGCTTATTCTTCGGCACAGATACGCAGTATTTT. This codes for CASSLFFGTDTQYF.

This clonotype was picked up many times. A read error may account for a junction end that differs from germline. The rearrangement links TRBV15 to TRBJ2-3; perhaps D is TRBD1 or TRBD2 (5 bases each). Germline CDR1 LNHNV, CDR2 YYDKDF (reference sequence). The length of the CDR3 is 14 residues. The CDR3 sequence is CATRAAGARDTQYF. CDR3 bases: TGTGCTACCAGAGCGGCCGGGGCCCGAGATACGCAGTATTTT.

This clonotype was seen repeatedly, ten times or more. The CDR3 is CASSQDPGAGELFF. The CDR3 nucleotides read TGTGCCAGCAGCCAAGATCCAGGGGCCGGGGAGCTGTTTTTT. V and J are TRBV3-1 and TRBJ2-2, with D perhaps matching TRBD1 (6 bases). V lost 0 bases, J lost 6 bases, and 8 bases lay in between. The CDR3 is 14 residues long. The V gene's germline CDR1 is LGHDT and CDR2 YNNKEL (reference sequence).

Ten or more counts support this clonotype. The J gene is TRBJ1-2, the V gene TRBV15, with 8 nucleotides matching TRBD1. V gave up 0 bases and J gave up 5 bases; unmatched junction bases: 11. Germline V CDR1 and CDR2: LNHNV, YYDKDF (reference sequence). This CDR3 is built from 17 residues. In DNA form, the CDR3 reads TGTGCCACCAGCAGAGATCGGACAGGGCCAAGGGGTTATGGCTACACCTTC. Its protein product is CATSRDRTGPRGYGYTF.

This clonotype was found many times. The CDR3 DNA sequence: TGTGCCAGCAGTGCCCGACTAGCGGGGGGAGCAGATACGCAGTATTTT. Residues: CASSARLAGGADTQYF. The V gene is TRBV12-3 or TRBV12-4, the J gene TRBJ2-3; 13 nucleotides agree with TRBD2. CDR3 length: 16 amino acids. V gave up 5 bases and J gave up 4 bases; unmatched junction bases: 6.

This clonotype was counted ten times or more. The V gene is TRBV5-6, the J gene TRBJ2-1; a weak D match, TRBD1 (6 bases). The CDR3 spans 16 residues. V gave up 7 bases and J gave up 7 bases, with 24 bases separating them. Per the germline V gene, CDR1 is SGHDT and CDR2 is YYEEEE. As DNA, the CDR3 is TGTGCCAGCGGGGGAACACAGGGAGCGCTATGGAATGAGCAGTTCTTC. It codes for CASGGTQGALWNEQFF.

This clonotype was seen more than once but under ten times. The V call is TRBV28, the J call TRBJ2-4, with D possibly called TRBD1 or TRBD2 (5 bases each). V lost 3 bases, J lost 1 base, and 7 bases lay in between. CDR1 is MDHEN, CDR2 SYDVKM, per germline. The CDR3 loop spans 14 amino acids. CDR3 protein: CASSFWGAKNIQYF. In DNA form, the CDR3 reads TGTGCCAGCAGTTTTTGGGGGGCCAAAAACATTCAGTACTTC.

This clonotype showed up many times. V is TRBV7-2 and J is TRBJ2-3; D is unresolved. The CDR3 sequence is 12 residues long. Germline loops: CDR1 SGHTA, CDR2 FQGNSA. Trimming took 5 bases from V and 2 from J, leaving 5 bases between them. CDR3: CASSPDTDTQYF. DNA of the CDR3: TGTGCCAGCAGCCCGGACACAGATACGCAGTATTTT.

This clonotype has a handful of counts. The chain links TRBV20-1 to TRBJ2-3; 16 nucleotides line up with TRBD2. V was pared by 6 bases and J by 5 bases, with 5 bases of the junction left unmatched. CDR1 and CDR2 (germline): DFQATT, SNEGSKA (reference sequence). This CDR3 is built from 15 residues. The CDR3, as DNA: TGCAGTGCCGGGACTAGCGGGGGGGCCGGAGATACGCAGTATTTT. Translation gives CSAGTSGGAGDTQYF.

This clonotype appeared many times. The CDR3 loop is CASSLEGSFYTDTQYF. CDR3 nucleotides: TGTGCCAGCAGCCTAGAAGGGAGTTTCTACACAGATACGCAGTATTTT. J is TRBJ2-3 and V is TRBV3-1, with a tentative D call TRBD2 (5 bases). The CDR3 loop spans 16 amino acids. Germline V CDR1 and CDR2: LGHDT, YNNKEL (reference sequence). V was trimmed by 4 bases and J by 2 bases, leaving 16 bases between them.

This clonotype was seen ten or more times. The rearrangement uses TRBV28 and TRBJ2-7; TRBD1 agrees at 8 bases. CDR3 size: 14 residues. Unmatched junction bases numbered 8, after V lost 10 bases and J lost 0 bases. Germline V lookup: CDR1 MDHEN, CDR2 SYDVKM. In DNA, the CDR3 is TGTGCCAACAATCGGGACAGGAGCTCCTACGAGCAGTACTTC. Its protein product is CANNRDRSSYEQYF.

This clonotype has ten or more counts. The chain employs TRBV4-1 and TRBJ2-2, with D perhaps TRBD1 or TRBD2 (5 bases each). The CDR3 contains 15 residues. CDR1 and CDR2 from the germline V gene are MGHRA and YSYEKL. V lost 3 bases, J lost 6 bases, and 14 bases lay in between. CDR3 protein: CASSHPGPGPGELFF. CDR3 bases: TGCGCCAGCAGCCATCCGGGACCTGGACCCGGGGAGCTGTTTTTT.

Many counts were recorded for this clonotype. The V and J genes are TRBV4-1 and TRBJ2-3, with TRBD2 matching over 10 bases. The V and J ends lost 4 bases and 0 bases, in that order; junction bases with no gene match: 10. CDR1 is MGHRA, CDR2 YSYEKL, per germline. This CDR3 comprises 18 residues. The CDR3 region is CASSPGTSVGTSTDTQYF. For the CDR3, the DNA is TGCGCCAGCAGCCCAGGGACTAGCGTTGGAACTAGCACAGATACGCAGTATTTT.

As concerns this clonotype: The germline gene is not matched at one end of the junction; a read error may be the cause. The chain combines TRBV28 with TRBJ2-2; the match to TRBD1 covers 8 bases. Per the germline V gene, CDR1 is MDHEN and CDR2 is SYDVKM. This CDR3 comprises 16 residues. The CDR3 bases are TGTGCCAGCAAATCCCAGGACAGGGCGAACACCGGGGAGATGTTTTTT. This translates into CASKSQDRANTGEMFF. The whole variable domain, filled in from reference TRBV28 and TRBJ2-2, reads DVKVTQSSRYLVKRTGEKVFLECVQDMDHENMFWYRQDPGLGLRLIYFSYDVKMKEKGDIPEGYSVSREKKERFSLILESASTNQTSMYLCASKSQDRANTGEMFFGEGSRLTVL.